Described below is a single TCR beta chain sequence and its context. These data come from a study of blood T cell repertoires in COVID-19. Overall study context: Sites in the United States, Italy and Spain provided acute and convalescent COVID-19 samples. PBMCs, B-cell-depleted T cells, or T cells provided the cDNA or gDNA that made up the material.

Original analysis: Reference gene primer amplification in the assay estimated nucleated cell counts. Clones were sequenced by immunoSEQ multiplex PCR, and TCRdb holds only the in-frame ones, with some missing. D and trimming were read from the DNA, whereas the V and J calls and clone size are those reported in that table. The sample shows about 140,000 clones, 85% to 90% of them seen only once. The source is a woman aged 60-75 years with acute or convalescent COVID-19. Material for sequencing was peripheral blood.

CDR3 in amino acids: CASSSRGQGGTDTQYF. CDR3 bases: TGTGCCAGCAGCTCCCGGGGACAGGGTGGGACAGATACGCAGTATTTT. J is TRBJ2-3 and V is TRBV11-3; 9 bases match TRBD1. V shed 4 bases, J shed 3 bases, and the junction held 8 bases outside the gene matches. CDR3 length: 16 residues. Germline CDR1 is SGHNT and CDR2 is YENEEA.